This T cell receptor beta chain derives from a study of shared clonotypes between healthy human individuals. Study results and caveats: Roughly 5% of naive CD4 clonotypes were common to a few donors.

Worth noting for this clone: The antigen is undetermined.

Generated by immunoSEQ multiplex PCR, the TCRdb table keeps only in-frame clones and is missing some. The sample shows fewer than 850,000 clones, about 90% of them seen only once. The CDR3 has 16 amino acids. Germline CDR1 is LGHNA and CDR2 is YSLEER. The sequencing sample was made of memory CD8+ T cells from PBMCs. Subset noted: CD45RO+ cells pooled with CCR7-negative TemRA cells. The TCR sequence derives from a young man in good health. Some clones in this sample may be carry-over from other donors' samples. V is TRBV4-3 and J is TRBJ2-5, with 13 bases matching TRBD2. The tail of the sequence fits TRBJ2-7 better, so the J call may be wrong. Here the CDR3 DNA reads TGCGCCAGCAGCCAAGATTGGGGGACTAGCGGGACCGAGCAGTACTTC. Translation: CASSQDWGTSGTEQYF.